This is a list of T cell receptor beta chains from one sample in a study of blood T cell repertoires in COVID-19. The repertoire was sequenced with immunoSEQ multiplex PCR; TCRdb's copy has only in-frame clones and lacks some. This repertoire shows more than 85,000 clones, roughly 80% found once; its top ten account for roughly 21%. The sequenced sample was peripheral blood. The source is a woman aged 70-85 years with acute or convalescent COVID-19. The CDR3 runs from the conserved cysteine through the conserved F or W. A D gene is named only where the DNA matches it firmly. Only part of the rows carry a size: once, few, many, or a class if the clone is expanded.

>TRBV27|NA|15|TRBJ2-7|NA
TGTGCCAGCAGTTCTTTTTCTGACAGAAACTACGAGCAGTACTTC
CASSSFSDRNYEQYF
>TRBV9|once|13|TRBJ1-6|NA
TGTGCCAGCAGCGTAGAGGGGAATTCACCCCTCCACTTT
CASSVEGNSPLHF
>TRBV3-1/TRBV3-2|NA|13|TRBJ1-1|NA
TGTGCCAGCAGCCAGGGAGAGAACACTGAAGCTTTCTTT
CASSQGENTEAFF
>TRBV3-1/TRBV3-2|NA|15|TRBJ2-4|NA
TGTGCCAGCAGCCAAGTTTCCAGCGGCAAAAACATTCAGTACTTC
CASSQVSSGKNIQYF
>TRBV7-9|NA|14|TRBJ2-5|TRBD1
TGTGCCAGCAGCACAGGACAGGGATCGGGGACCCAGTACTTC
CASSTGQGSGTQYF
>TRBV7-2|NA|14|TRBJ2-7|TRBD2
TGTGCCAGCAGTTCCTCTAGCGGGACCTACGAGCAGTACTTC
CASSSSSGTYEQYF
>TRBV14|NA|15|TRBJ2-6|NA
TGTGCCAGCAGCGAACAGGGCCTTGGGGCCAACGTCCTGACTTTC
CASSEQGLGANVLTF
>TRBV4-3|NA|15|TRBJ2-3|TRBD1
TGCGCCAGCAGCCAAGACCGGACAGGGAGGGATACGCAGTATTTT
CASSQDRTGRDTQYF
>TRBV6-1|NA|14|TRBJ1-2|NA
TGTGCCAGCAGTGAAGCCGGGGGAGGCTATGGCTACACCTTC
CASSEAGGGYGYTF
>TRBV5-1|NA|14|TRBJ2-7|NA
TGCGCCAGCAGCTTGGCCCAGAATGCCTACGAGCAGTACTTC
CASSLAQNAYEQYF
>TRBV9|NA|14|TRBJ2-7|TRBD1
TGTGCCAGCGGGAGGACAGGGGAAGGCTACGAGCAGTACTTC
CASGRTGEGYEQYF
>TRBV10-3|NA|16|TRBJ2-1|NA
TGTGCCATCAGTGAGTCGGGGGCCCCTAGATACAATGAGCAGTTCTTC
CAISESGAPRYNEQFF
>TRBV30|NA|15|TRBJ2-5|NA
TGTGCCTGGAGGCACGGACGGACTGGAGGGGAGACCCAGTACTTC
CAWRHGRTGGETQYF
>TRBV9|NA|14|TRBJ1-1|TRBD1
TGTGCCAGCAGCCAGGGACAGACGAACACTGAAGCTTTCTTT
CASSQGQTNTEAFF
>TRBV6-4|many|15|TRBJ2-3|TRBD2
TGTGCCAGCAGTGAATCTAGCGGGGGCACAGATACGCAGTATTTT
CASSESSGGTDTQYF
>TRBV11-2|NA|13|TRBJ2-7|NA
TGTGCCAGCAGCTTCATACGAGGCCACGAGCAGTACTTC
CASSFIRGHEQYF
>TRBV14|once|19|TRBJ2-1|TRBD2
TGTGCCAGCAGCCAAGACATGGGACTAGCGGGGGCCACCTACAATGAGCAGTTCTTC
CASSQDMGLAGATYNEQFF
>TRBV19|few|15|TRBJ2-7|TRBD1
TGTGCCAGTAGTATAGGGACAGGGGGATACTACGAGCAGTACTTC
CASSIGTGGYYEQYF
>TRBV28|NA|14|TRBJ1-2|NA
TGTGCCAGCAGCCCCTCGTACACTAACTATGGCTACACCTTC
CASSPSYTNYGYTF
>TRBV6-1|NA|16|TRBJ2-4|NA
TGTGCCAGCAGTGATGGCGCAGGGCCCCCTAAAAACATTCAGTACTTC
CASSDGAGPPKNIQYF
>TRBV19|NA|17|TRBJ2-1|TRBD1
TGTGCCAGTAGCCCTAGGGGACAGTGGCGCTCCTACAATGAGCAGTTCTTC
CASSPRGQWRSYNEQFF
>TRBV14|once|13|TRBJ2-1|NA
TGTGCCAGCAGCCAACTCGACAGGTATGAGCAGTTCTTC
CASSQLDRYEQFF
>TRBV3-1/TRBV3-2|many|14|TRBJ1-2|TRBD1
TGTGCCAGCAGCCAACACGGACAGGCCGAGTACTACACCTTC
CASSQHGQAEYYTF
>TRBV6-5|NA|14|TRBJ1-1|NA
TGTGCTAGCAAACGAATAACCGGGGGCACTGAAGCTTTCTTT
CASKRITGGTEAFF
>TRBV3-1/TRBV3-2|few|14|TRBJ2-7|TRBD1
TGTGCCAGCAGCCAAGATCCGGACAGGGCGCAGCAGTACTTC
CASSQDPDRAQQYF
>TRBV14|NA|16|TRBJ2-1|NA
TGTGCCAGCAGCCAAGGCCCGGGGGTGACCTACAATGAGCAGTTCTTC
CASSQGPGVTYNEQFF
>TRBV10-3|NA|12|TRBJ1-2|NA
TGTGCCATCAGTGAAGATAACAGCGGCTACACCTTC
CAISEDNSGYTF
>TRBV9|many|18|TRBJ1-4|TRBD1
TGTGCCAGCAGCGTAGGGCCCCAGAACAGGGGGCCGGGTGAAAAACTGTTTTTT
CASSVGPQNRGPGEKLFF
>TRBV6-5|NA|13|TRBJ1-5|NA
TGTGCCAGCAGTCTTGACAGGTATCAGCCCCAGCATTTT
CASSLDRYQPQHF
>TRBV25-1|NA|16|TRBJ1-4|TRBD1
TGTGCCAGCAGTGAATGGGGACAGGGACGATATGAAAAACTGTTTTTT
CASSEWGQGRYEKLFF
>TRBV6-2/TRBV6-3|NA|15|TRBJ2-7|TRBD1
TGTGCCAGCAGTTCATTTCGGGACAGCTCCTACGAGCAGTACTTC
CASSSFRDSSYEQYF
>TRBV3-1/TRBV3-2|once|15|TRBJ2-5|NA
TGTGCCAGCAGCCAAGTTGGCAACAGACAAGAGACCCAGTACTTC
CASSQVGNRQETQYF
>TRBV24-1|few|16|TRBJ2-1|NA
TGTGCCACCAGTGAGCCACAGGGAATTTCCTACAATGAGCAGTTCTTC
CATSEPQGISYNEQFF
>TRBV7-8|NA|16|TRBJ1-2|NA
TGTGCCAGCAGCCTCCGCCCTGGTATGATGGCCTATGGCTACACCTTC
CASSLRPGMMAYGYTF
>TRBV27|NA|16|TRBJ2-5|TRBD2
TGTGCCAGCAGTTTAGGTCCGCTAGCGGGGGGCTCGGCCCAGTACTTC
CASSLGPLAGGSAQYF
>TRBV19|NA|15|TRBJ1-2|NA
TGTGCCAGTAGTATCTCTCCTCGACGGAGCTATGGCTACACCTTC
CASSISPRRSYGYTF
>TRBV13|NA|16|TRBJ2-1|TRBD2
TGTGCCAGCAGCTTACGGGGGGGAAGCTCCTACAATGAGCAGTTCTTC
CASSLRGGSSYNEQFF
>TRBV2|NA|14|TRBJ1-1|NA
TGTGCCAGCAGTGAAAACCCCCTAAGCGGTAGGGCTTTCTTT
CASSENPLSGRAFF
>TRBV27|NA|14|TRBJ1-6|NA
TGTGCCAGCAACCAACAGGGAGAGAATTCACCCCTCCACTTT
CASNQQGENSPLHF
>TRBV7-9|NA|14|TRBJ2-7|TRBD1
TGTGCCAGCAGCCGTCTCCAGGGGGCCTACGAGCAGTACTTC
CASSRLQGAYEQYF
>TRBV5-1|once|17|TRBJ2-5|TRBD2
TGCGCCAGCAGCTTGGGCGGGGGGATCACGGCTCAAGAGACCCAGTACTTC
CASSLGGGITAQETQYF
>TRBV12-3/TRBV12-4|NA|13|TRBJ2-5|NA
TGTGCCAGCAGTTTCAACTCCCAAGAGACCCAGTACTTC
CASSFNSQETQYF
>TRBV5-5|many|14|TRBJ1-1|NA
TGTGCCAGCAGTTCACTTACTATGAACACTGAAGCTTTCTTT
CASSSLTMNTEAFF
>TRBV6-1|NA|14|TRBJ1-5|NA
TGTGCCAGCAGTGAATCGGGGGGCAATCAGCCCCAGCATTTT
CASSESGGNQPQHF
>TRBV7-8|NA|14|TRBJ1-1|NA
TGTGCCAGCAGCTTAAGGCCGGGGAACACTGAAGCTTTCTTT
CASSLRPGNTEAFF
>TRBV18|NA|16|TRBJ2-7|TRBD2
TGTGCCAGCTCACCGGTATTGACTAGCGGGATTTACGAGCAGTACTTC
CASSPVLTSGIYEQYF
>TRBV20-1|NA|11|TRBJ1-1|NA
TGCAGTGCGACGGGGGGCACTGAAGCTTTCTTT
CSATGGTEAFF
>TRBV15|NA|14|TRBJ1-1|TRBD1
TGTGCCACCAGCAAAGGCGGGACAGACCAGGGGGCTTTCTTT
CATSKGGTDQGAFF
>TRBV6-5|few|14|TRBJ1-1|TRBD1
TGTGCCGTCACCGGGACAGGTGGGATGACTGAAGCTTTCTTT
CAVTGTGGMTEAFF
>TRBV28|few|13|TRBJ2-1|TRBD2
TGTGCCAGCGGGGAGCGGGGGGACAATGAGCAGTTCTTC
CASGERGDNEQFF
>TRBV18|NA|20|TRBJ1-4|TRBD1
TGTGCCAGCTCATCATTTTTCCGGGACAGGGAGGATACAACTAATGAAAAACTGTTTTTT
CASSSFFRDREDTTNEKLFF
>TRBV5-1|NA|15|TRBJ2-1|NA
TGCGCCAGCAGCTTGGAGGGCAGTGGGGCCAATGAGCAGTTCTTC
CASSLEGSGANEQFF
>TRBV12-3/TRBV12-4|NA|13|TRBJ1-3|TRBD1
TGTGCCAGCAGTTTAACAGGGGGCAACACCATATATTTT
CASSLTGGNTIYF
>TRBV19|NA|14|TRBJ1-6|NA
TGTGCCAGTAGTATTCGGCACGGGGGTTCACCCCTCCACTTT
CASSIRHGGSPLHF
>TRBV5-4|NA|17|TRBJ1-2|TRBD1
TGTGCCAGCAGCTCCTCCCTCCGGGACAGGGAGCTATATGGCTACACCTTC
CASSSSLRDRELYGYTF
>TRBV7-2|NA|11|TRBJ2-7|NA
TGTGCCAGCAGCTTAGTCGACGAGCAGTACTTC
CASSLVDEQYF
>TRBV18|many|18|TRBJ1-3|TRBD1
TGTGCCAGCTCACCACTATCAGGACAGGGGAAGTCTGGAAACACCATATATTTT
CASSPLSGQGKSGNTIYF
>TRBV6-5|NA|15|TRBJ2-7|NA
TGTGCCAGCAGCCTCGGGGTTGGCAGGTCCTACGAGCAGTACTTC
CASSLGVGRSYEQYF